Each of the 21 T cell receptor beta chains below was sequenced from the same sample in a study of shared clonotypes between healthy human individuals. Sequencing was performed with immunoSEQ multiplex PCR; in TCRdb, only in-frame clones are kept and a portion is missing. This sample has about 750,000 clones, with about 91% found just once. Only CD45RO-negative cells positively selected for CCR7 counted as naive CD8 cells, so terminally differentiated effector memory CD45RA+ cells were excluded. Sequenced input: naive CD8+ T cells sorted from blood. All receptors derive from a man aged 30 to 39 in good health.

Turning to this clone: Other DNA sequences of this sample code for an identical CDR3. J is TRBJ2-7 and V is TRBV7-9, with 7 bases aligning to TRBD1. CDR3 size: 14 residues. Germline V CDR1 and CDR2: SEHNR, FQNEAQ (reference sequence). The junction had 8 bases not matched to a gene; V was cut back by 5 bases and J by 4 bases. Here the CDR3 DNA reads TGTGCCAGCAGCGCCAGACAGGGTTCTTACGAGCAGTACTTC. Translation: CASSARQGSYEQYF.

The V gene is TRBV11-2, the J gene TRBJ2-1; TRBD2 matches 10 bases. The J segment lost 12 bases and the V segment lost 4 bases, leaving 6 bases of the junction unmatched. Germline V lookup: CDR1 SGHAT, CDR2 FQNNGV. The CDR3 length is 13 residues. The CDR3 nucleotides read TGTGCCAGCAGCTCCCTAGCGGGGGTCCGGCAGTTCTTC. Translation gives CASSSLAGVRQFF.

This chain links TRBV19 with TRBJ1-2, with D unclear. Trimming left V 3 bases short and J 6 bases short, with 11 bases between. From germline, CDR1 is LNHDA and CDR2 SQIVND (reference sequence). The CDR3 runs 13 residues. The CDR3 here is CASSILDDHGYTF. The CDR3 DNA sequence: TGTGCCAGTAGTATCTTGGACGATCATGGCTACACCTTC.

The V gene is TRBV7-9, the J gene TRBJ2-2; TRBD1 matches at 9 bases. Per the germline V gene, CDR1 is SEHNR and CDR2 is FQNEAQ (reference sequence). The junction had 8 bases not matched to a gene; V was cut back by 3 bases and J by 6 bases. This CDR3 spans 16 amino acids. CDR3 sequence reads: CASSFPRQGVAGELFF. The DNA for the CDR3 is TGTGCCAGCAGCTTCCCCCGACAGGGGGTTGCCGGGGAGCTGTTTTTT.

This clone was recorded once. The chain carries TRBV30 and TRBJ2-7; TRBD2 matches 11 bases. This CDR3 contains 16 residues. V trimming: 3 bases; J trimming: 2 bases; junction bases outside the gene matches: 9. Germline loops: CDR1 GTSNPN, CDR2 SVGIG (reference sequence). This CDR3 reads CAWRSGTSGPAYEQYF. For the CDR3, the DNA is TGTGCCTGGAGATCCGGGACTAGCGGCCCGGCCTACGAGCAGTACTTC. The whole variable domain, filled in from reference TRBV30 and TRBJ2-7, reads SQTIHQWPATLVQPVGSPLSLECTVEGTSNPNLYWYRQAAGRGLQLLFYSVGIGQISSEVPQNLSASRPQDRQFILSSKKLLLSDSGFYLCAWRSGTSGPAYEQYFGPGTRLTVT.

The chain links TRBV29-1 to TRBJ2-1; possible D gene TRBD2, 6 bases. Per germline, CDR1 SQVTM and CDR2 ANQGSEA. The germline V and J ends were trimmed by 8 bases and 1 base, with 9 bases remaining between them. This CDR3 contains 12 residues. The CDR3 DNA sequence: TGCAGCCTCGGAGGGTCCTACAATGAGCAGTTCTTC. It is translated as CSLGGSYNEQFF.

DNA of the CDR3: TGTGCCAGCAGCCTCAACGGGGAGCTGTTTTTT. This sequence encodes CASSLNGELFF. The V call is TRBV9, the J call TRBJ2-2; D ambiguous. Germline V gene sequence: CDR1 SGDLS, CDR2 YYNGEE. The V end lost 4 bases, the J end lost 7 bases, and 5 bases lay between the germline ends. The CDR3 has 11 residues. The full variable domain, its missing parts supplied by reference TRBV9 and TRBJ2-2, is DSGVTQTPKHLITATGQRVTLRCSPRSGDLSVYWYQQSLDQGLQFLIQYYNGEERAKGNILERFSAQQFPDLHSELNLSSLELGDSALYFCASSLNGELFFGEGSRLTVL.

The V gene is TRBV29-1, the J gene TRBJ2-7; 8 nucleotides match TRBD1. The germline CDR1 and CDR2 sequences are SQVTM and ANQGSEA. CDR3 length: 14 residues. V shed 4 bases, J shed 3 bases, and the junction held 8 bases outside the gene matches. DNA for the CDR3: TGCAGCGTTGGGCGGGCAGGGGGCCTCTACGAGCAGTACTTC. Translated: CSVGRAGGLYEQYF.

The chain's CDR3 is CASSDSSRTETSGYTF. The CDR3 bases are TGTGCCAGCAGTGACTCGAGTCGGACAGAAACTTCTGGCTACACCTTC. The V and J genes are TRBV6-4 and TRBJ1-2; D might be TRBD1 (6 bases). This CDR3 has 16 residues. Trimming stripped 0 bases from V and 7 bases from J, with 18 bases between. CDR1 MRHNA and CDR2 SNTAGT come from the germline V gene.

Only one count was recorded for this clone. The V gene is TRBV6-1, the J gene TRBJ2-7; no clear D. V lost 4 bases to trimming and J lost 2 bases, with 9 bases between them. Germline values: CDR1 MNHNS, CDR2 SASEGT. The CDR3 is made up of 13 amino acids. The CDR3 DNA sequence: TGTGCCAGCAGTGTTGTCACCACCTACGAGCAGTACTTC. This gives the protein CASSVVTTYEQYF.

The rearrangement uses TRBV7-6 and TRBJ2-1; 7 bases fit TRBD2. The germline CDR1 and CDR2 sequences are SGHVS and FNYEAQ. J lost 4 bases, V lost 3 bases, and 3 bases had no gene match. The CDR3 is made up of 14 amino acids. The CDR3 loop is CASSLNSGYNEQFF. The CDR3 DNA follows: TGTGCCAGCAGCTTGAATAGCGGGTACAATGAGCAGTTCTTC.

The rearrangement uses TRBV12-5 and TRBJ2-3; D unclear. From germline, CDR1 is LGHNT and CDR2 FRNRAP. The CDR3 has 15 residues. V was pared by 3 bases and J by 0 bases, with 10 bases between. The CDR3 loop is CASGFTDGSTDTQYF. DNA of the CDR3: TGTGCTAGTGGTTTCACCGACGGGAGCACAGATACGCAGTATTTT.

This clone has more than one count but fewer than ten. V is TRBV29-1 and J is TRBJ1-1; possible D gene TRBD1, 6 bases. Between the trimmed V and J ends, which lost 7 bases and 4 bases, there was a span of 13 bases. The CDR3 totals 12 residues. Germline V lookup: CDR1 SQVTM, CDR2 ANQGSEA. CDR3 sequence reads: CSACLGGTEAFF. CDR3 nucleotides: TGCAGCGCCTGTCTAGGGGGCACTGAAGCTTTCTTT.

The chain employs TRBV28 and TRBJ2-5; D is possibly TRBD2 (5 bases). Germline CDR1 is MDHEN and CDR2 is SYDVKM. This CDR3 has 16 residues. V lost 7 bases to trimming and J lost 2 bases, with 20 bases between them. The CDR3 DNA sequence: TGTGCCAGCACTACTTATCGGGGTAGTTTACAAGAGACCCAGTACTTC. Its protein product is CASTTYRGSLQETQYF.

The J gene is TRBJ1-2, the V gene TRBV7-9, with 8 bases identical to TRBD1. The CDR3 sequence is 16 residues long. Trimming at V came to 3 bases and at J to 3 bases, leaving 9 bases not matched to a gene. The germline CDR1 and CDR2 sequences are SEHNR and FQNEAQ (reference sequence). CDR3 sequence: CASSLVGQGVDYGYTF. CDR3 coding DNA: TGTGCCAGCAGCTTGGTAGGACAGGGTGTAGACTATGGCTACACCTTC. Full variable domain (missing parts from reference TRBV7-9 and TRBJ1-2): DTGVSQNPRHKITKRGQNVTFRCDPISEHNRLYWYRQTLGQGPEFLTYFQNEAQLEKSRLLSDRFSAERPKGSFSTLEIQRTEQGDSAMYLCASSLVGQGVDYGYTFGSGTRLTVV.

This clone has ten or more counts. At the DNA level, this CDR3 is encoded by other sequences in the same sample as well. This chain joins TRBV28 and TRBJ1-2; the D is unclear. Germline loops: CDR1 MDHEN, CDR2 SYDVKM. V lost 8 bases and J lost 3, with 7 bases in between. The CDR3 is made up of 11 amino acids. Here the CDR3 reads CASGTDYGYTF. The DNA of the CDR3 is TGTGCCAGCGGCACGGACTATGGCTACACCTTC.

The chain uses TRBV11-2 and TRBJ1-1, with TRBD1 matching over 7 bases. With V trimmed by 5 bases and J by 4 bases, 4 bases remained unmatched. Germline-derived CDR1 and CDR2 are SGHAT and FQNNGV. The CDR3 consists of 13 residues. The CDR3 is CASSLGQSTEAFF. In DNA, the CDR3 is TGTGCCAGCAGCCTGGGACAGTCCACTGAAGCTTTCTTT.

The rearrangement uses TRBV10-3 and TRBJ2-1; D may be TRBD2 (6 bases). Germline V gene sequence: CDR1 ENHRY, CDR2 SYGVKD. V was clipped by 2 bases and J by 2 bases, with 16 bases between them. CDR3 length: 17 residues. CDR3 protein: CAISEGGSPTTYNEQFF. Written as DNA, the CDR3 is TGTGCCATCAGTGAGGGGGGGAGCCCTACGACCTACAATGAGCAGTTCTTC.

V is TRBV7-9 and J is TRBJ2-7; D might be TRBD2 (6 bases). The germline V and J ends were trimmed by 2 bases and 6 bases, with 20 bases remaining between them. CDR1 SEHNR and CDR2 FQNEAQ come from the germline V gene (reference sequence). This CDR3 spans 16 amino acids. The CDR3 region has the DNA TGTGCCAGCAGCTTATCTCCGGGACTCTTTCAAAGCGAGCAGTACTTC. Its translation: CASSLSPGLFQSEQYF.

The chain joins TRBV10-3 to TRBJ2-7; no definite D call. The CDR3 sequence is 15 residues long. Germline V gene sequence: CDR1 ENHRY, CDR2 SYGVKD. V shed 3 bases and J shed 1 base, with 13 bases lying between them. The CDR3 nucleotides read TGTGCCATCAGTGACCTAAGGACCATTTCCTACGAGCAGTACTTC. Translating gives CAISDLRTISYEQYF.

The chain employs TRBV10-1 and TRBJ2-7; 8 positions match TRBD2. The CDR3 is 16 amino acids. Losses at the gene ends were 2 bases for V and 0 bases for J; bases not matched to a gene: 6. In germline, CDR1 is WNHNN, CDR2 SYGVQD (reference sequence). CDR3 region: CASSEISGGPSYEQYF. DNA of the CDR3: TGCGCCAGCAGTGAGATAAGCGGGGGCCCCTCCTACGAGCAGTACTTC.